The T cell receptor (beta chain) under discussion was sequenced for a study of CD8+ T cells in alopecia areata. Overall study context: Treatment of the treated patients consisted of oral tofacitinib, 5 to 10 mg twice daily.

Germline-derived CDR1 and CDR2 are SGHRS and YFSETQ. The V segment lost 4 bases and the J segment 2 bases; nucleotides outside the gene matches: 8. The CDR3 consists of 15 residues. Study-level findings and limits: One nonresponder leaves baseline CD8+ expansion's link to response uncertain. Scalp samples also yield sequences of resident alphabeta T cells from normal skin.

On this clone: Its antigen remains unidentified.

The authors extracted RNA and reverse transcribed it into cDNA as the sequencing template. Profiling relied on immunoSEQ multiplex PCR, and the TCRdb table lists in-frame clones only, not all of them. The sample consists of roughly 210,000 clones, approximately 47% of them appearing once. Treatment: oral pan-JAK inhibitor, 5-10 mg twice daily. This chain uses TRBV5-1 with TRBJ2-5; 7 bases map to TRBD1. This sequence was found in a human donor with alopecia areata. Material: CD4+ T cells sorted from blood, obtained at approximately week 39, from a patient treated with tofacitinib. CDR3 region: CASSPVGQIQETQYF. The DNA for the CDR3 is TGCGCCAGCAGCCCGGTGGGACAGATACAAGAGACCCAGTACTTC.